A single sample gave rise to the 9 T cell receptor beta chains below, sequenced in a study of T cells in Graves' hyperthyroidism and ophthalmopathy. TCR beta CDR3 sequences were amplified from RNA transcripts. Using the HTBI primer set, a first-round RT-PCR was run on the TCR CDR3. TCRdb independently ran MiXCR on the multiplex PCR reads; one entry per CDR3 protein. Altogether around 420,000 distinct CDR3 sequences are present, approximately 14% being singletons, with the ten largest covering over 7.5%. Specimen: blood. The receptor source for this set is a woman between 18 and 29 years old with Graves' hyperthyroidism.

Written as DNA, the CDR3 is TGCGCCAGCAGCTTGGACCTAGTAGTTGACCACGAGCAGTACTTC. It yields the protein CASSLDLVVDHEQYF. The chain uses TRBV5-1 and TRBJ2-7; D ambiguous. V gave up 0 bases and J gave up 5 bases, with 15 bases separating them. The V gene's germline CDR1 is SGHRS and CDR2 YFSETQ. This CDR3 comprises 15 residues.

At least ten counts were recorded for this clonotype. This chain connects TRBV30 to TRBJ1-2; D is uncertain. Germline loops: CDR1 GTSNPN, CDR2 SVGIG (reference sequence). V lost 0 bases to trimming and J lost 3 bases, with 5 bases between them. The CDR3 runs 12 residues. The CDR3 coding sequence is TGTGCCTGGAGTGTCCTGTACTATGGCTACACCTTC. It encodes CAWSVLYYGYTF.

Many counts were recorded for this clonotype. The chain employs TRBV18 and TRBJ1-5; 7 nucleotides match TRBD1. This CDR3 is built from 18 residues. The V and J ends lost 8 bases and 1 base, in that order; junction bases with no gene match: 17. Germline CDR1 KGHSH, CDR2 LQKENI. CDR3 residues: CASSTGGQSLGSNQPQHF. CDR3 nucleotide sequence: TGTGCCAGCAGCACCGGGGGACAGTCCCTGGGGAGCAATCAGCCCCAGCATTTT.

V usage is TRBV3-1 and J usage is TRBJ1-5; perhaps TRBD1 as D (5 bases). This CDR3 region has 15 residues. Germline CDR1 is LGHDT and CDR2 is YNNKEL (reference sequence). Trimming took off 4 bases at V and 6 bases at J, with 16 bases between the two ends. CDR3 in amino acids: CASSRGGGRSQPQHF. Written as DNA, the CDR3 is TGTGCCAGCAGCCGTGGGGGAGGAAGGAGTCAGCCCCAGCATTTT.

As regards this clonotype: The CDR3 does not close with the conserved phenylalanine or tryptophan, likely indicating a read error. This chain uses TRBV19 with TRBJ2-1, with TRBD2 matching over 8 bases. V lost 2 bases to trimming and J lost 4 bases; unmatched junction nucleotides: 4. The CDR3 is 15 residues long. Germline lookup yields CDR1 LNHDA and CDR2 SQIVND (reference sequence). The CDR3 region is CASSIISGAYNEQFS. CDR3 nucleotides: TGTGCCAGTAGTATAATTAGCGGGGCTTACAATGAGCAGTTCTCC.

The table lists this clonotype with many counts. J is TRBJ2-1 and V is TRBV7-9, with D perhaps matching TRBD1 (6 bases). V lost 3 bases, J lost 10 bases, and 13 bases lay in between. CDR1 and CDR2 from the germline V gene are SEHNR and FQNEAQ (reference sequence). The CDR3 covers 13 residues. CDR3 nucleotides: TGTGCCAGCAGCTTTAACAGGGTTGGAGAGCAGTTCTTC. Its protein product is CASSFNRVGEQFF.

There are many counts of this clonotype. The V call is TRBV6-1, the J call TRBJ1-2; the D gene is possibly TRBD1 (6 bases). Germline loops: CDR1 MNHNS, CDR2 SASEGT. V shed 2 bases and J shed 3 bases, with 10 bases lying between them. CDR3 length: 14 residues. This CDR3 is CASSEQGSDYGYTF. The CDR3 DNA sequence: TGTGCCAGCAGTGAACAGGGGTCGGACTATGGCTACACCTTC.

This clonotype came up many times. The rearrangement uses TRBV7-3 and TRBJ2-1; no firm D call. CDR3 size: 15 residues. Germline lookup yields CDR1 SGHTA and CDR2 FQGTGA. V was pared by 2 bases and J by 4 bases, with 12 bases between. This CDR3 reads CASSLGVVSYNEQFF. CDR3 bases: TGTGCCAGCAGCTTAGGGGTCGTATCATACAATGAGCAGTTCTTC. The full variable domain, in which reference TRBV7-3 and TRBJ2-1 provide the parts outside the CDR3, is GAGVSQTPSNKVTEKGKYVELRCDPISGHTALYWYRQSLGQGPEFLIYFQGTGAADDSGLPNDRFFAVRPEGSVSTLKIQRTERGDSAVYLCASSLGVVSYNEQFFGPGTRLTVL.

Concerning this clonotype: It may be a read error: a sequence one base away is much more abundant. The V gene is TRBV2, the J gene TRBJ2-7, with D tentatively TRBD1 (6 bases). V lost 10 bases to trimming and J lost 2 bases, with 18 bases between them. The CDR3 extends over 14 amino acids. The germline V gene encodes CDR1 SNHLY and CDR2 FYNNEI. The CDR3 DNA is TGTGCCACCCGAGGACAGAGGCTAACCTACGAGCAGTACTTC. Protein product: CATRGQRLTYEQYF.